Following are 15 T cell receptor beta chains from one sample sequenced in a study of shared clonotypes between healthy human individuals. Clones were read by immunoSEQ multiplex PCR, and TCRdb kept only the in-frame ones, dropping some. The data hold over a million clones, with roughly 96% observed a single time. The sequenced sample consisted of naive CD4+ T cells sorted from blood. This sample's subset: CD45RA+ positively selected. The receptors were sampled from a young man in good health.

The chain links TRBV5-4 to TRBJ1-1, with D unclear. With 1 base removed from V and 1 base from J, the gap between germline ends came to 8 bases. The CDR3 spans 14 residues. Germline V gene lookup returns CDR1 SGHNT and CDR2 YYREEE (reference sequence). The CDR3 sequence is CASSLISENTEAFF. The CDR3 DNA reads as TGTGCCAGCAGCTTGATAAGCGAGAACACTGAAGCTTTCTTT.

V is TRBV18 and J is TRBJ2-7; no clear D gene. CDR1 is KGHSH and CDR2 is LQKENI in the germline V gene. V was pared by 2 bases and J by 2 bases, with 7 bases between. This CDR3 comprises 13 residues. CDR3 loop: CASSPERTYEQYF. In nucleotides, the CDR3 is TGTGCCAGCTCACCAGAACGAACCTACGAGCAGTACTTC.

The rearrangement links TRBV9 to TRBJ2-7, with 8 bases matching TRBD2. The trim removed 2 bases at V and 1 base at J, leaving 8 bases unmatched. Per the germline V gene, CDR1 is SGDLS and CDR2 is YYNGEE. The CDR3 covers 16 residues. The CDR3 region has the DNA TGTGCCAGCAGCGTCCGGAGCGGGAGAGAGTCCTACGAGCAGTACTTC. Translated: CASSVRSGRESYEQYF.

The chain is built from TRBV30 and TRBJ1-2, with 8 bases matching TRBD1. The germline V gene has CDR1 GTSNPN and CDR2 SVGIG (reference sequence). The CDR3 consists of 14 residues. V shed 4 bases and J 3 bases; nucleotides not matched to a gene: 7. This CDR3 is CAWKTGVRDYGYTF. The CDR3 nucleotides are TGTGCCTGGAAGACAGGGGTGAGGGACTATGGCTACACCTTC.

This clone was seen a single time. The gene calls are TRBV28 and TRBJ2-7; no reliable D call. The germline V gene has CDR1 MDHEN and CDR2 SYDVKM. V was shortened by 8 bases and J by 6 bases, with 23 bases between the two germline ends. This CDR3 comprises 15 residues. CDR3 DNA: TGTGCCAGCGTACCAAGGTTCCGTACCGTCGGCGAGCAGTACTTC. It yields the protein CASVPRFRTVGEQYF.

V and J are TRBV4-1 and TRBJ1-3, with a weak D call TRBD1 (6 bases). Trimming took 5 bases from V and 4 from J, leaving 18 bases between them. Germline V gene lookup returns CDR1 MGHRA and CDR2 YSYEKL. CDR3 length: 16 amino acids. CDR3 bases: TGCGCCAGCAGCAAAGCAACAGGGAGATTCGGAAACACCATATATTTT. Protein product: CASSKATGRFGNTIYF.

The chain combines TRBV5-4 with TRBJ2-7, with 9 bases fitting TRBD2. This CDR3 has 15 residues. Germline CDR1 is SGHNT and CDR2 is YYREEE (reference sequence). The J segment lost 3 bases and the V segment lost 0 bases, leaving 4 bases of the junction unmatched. CDR3 loop: CASSLGSSGIYEQYF. CDR3 coding DNA: TGTGCCAGCAGCTTGGGTTCTAGCGGGATCTACGAGCAGTACTTC.

The rearrangement joins TRBV7-9 to TRBJ2-1, with TRBD1 as a possible D gene (6 bases). The CDR3 totals 14 residues. The germline V gene has CDR1 SEHNR and CDR2 FQNEAQ (reference sequence). V was shortened by 2 bases and J by 1 base, with 6 bases between the two germline ends. The CDR3 spells CASSLTGSYNEQFF. In DNA, the CDR3 is TGTGCCAGCAGCTTAACAGGGTCCTACAATGAGCAGTTCTTC.

The chain is built from TRBV5-1 and TRBJ2-3, with D maybe TRBD1 (5 bases). Trimming took off 1 base at V and 6 bases at J, with 12 bases between the two ends. From germline, CDR1 is SGHRS and CDR2 YFSETQ. This CDR3 is 14 amino acids long. CDR3 in amino acids: CASSLSRKGDTQYF. The CDR3 DNA follows: TGCGCCAGCAGCTTGTCCCGGAAGGGGGATACGCAGTATTTT.

The sample holds one count of this clone. The chain joins TRBV5-1 to TRBJ1-1, with a possible D match to TRBD1 (6 bases). The CDR3 runs 13 residues. Germline CDR1 is SGHRS and CDR2 is YFSETQ. V was cut by 1 base and J by 5 bases, with 9 bases left in between. The CDR3 reads CASSLTGMTEAFF. The CDR3 coding sequence is TGCGCCAGCAGCTTGACAGGGATGACTGAAGCTTTCTTT.

This sequence joins TRBV7-2 and TRBJ2-2; 7 bases map to TRBD2. V gave up 1 base and J gave up 5 bases; unmatched junction bases: 4. The germline gives CDR1 SGHTA, CDR2 FQGNSA. The CDR3 length is 15 residues. The CDR3 bases are TGTGCCAGCAGCTTAGATGGGCGGGAGACCGGGGAGCTGTTTTTT. It is translated as CASSLDGRETGELFF.

The rearrangement links TRBV19 to TRBJ2-5; tentatively, D is TRBD1 or TRBD2 (5 bases each). The V end was cut by 6 bases, the J end by 4 bases, with 12 bases between. The germline gives CDR1 LNHDA, CDR2 SQIVND (reference sequence). This CDR3 region has 13 residues. The CDR3 DNA reads as TGTGCCAGTAGGAGGGGACCCCCAGAGACCCAGTACTTC. Amino acid sequence: CASRRGPPETQYF.

The chain has TRBV15 and TRBJ2-3; 7 bases line up with TRBD1. Trimming cost V 3 bases and J 0 bases; bases outside gene matches: 3. The CDR3 totals 15 residues. CDR1 is LNHNV and CDR2 is YYDKDF in the germline V gene (reference sequence). CDR3 nucleotide sequence: TGTGCCACCAGCAGGGCAGGGGGAAGCACAGATACGCAGTATTTT. Protein sequence: CATSRAGGSTDTQYF.

The chain joins TRBV18 to TRBJ1-1, with D perhaps TRBD1 (6 bases). Trimming shortened V by 5 bases and J by 0 bases, and 10 bases separated the two germline ends. The CDR3 has 14 amino acids. Germline CDR1 and CDR2: KGHSH and LQKENI. The CDR3 DNA reads as TGTGCCAGCTCAAACAGGGCCATGAACACTGAAGCTTTCTTT. Residues: CASSNRAMNTEAFF.

On this clone itself: Other DNA sequences from this sample encode an identical CDR3 as well. The chain uses TRBV18 and TRBJ2-2; D gene uncertain. Trimming removed 0 bases from V and 5 bases from J, with 4 bases in between. CDR3 length: 13 residues. Germline V gene sequence: CDR1 KGHSH, CDR2 LQKENI. This chain's CDR3 is CASSPPGTGELFF. The CDR3 bases are TGTGCCAGCTCACCACCTGGGACCGGGGAGCTGTTTTTT.